The 24 T cell receptor beta chains given below trace back to one sample, sequenced in a study of stem cell transplantation in POMP-related autoinflammatory disease. The assay was immunoSEQ multiplex PCR, and TCRdb's table has in-frame clones only and misses some. The table shows about 26,000 clones, with 82% occurring only once. Source: CD4+ T cells from PBMCs, taken before stem cell transplantation. The receptors here all came from a human donor with POMP-related autoinflammation and immune dysregulation (PRAID).

The V and J genes are TRBV5-1 and TRBJ1-4, with D possibly being TRBD1 (6 bases). Trimming shortened V by 2 bases and J by 8 bases, and 19 bases separated the two germline ends. The V gene's germline CDR1 is SGHRS and CDR2 YFSETQ. This CDR3 spans 16 amino acids. In nucleotides, the CDR3 is TGCGCCAGCAGCTTAAGCGAGGGAACAGGGCGGGAAAAACTGTTTTTT. Amino acids: CASSLSEGTGREKLFF.

The CDR3 DNA sequence: TGTGCCAGCAGCCCTGATTCTTCCCCCTACGAGCAGTACTTC. Its protein is CASSPDSSPYEQYF. The chain recombines TRBV7-9 with TRBJ2-7, with D hard to call. Trimming shortened V by 5 bases and J by 2 bases, and 13 bases separated the two germline ends. The CDR3 consists of 14 residues. The germline gives CDR1 SEHNR, CDR2 FQNEAQ (reference sequence).

This clone was recorded a few times. CDR3 in amino acids: CASSETSGSYEQYF. CDR3 nucleotide sequence: TGTGCCAGCAGTGAGACTAGCGGGTCCTACGAGCAGTACTTC. The chain links TRBV2 to TRBJ2-7, with 10 bases aligning to TRBD2. The length of the CDR3 is 14 residues. Germline CDR1 is SNHLY and CDR2 is FYNNEI. Germline trimming cut 3 bases from V and 1 base from J; bases unmatched to any gene: 0.

The genes are TRBV2 and TRBJ1-1; tentatively, D is TRBD1 (5 bases). This CDR3 is built from 13 residues. Trimming left V 9 bases short and J 1 base short, with 12 bases between. Germline CDR1 is SNHLY and CDR2 is FYNNEI. The CDR3 DNA is TGTGCCAGTTGGATTGGGGGGAACACTGAAGCTTTCTTT. Encoded protein: CASWIGGNTEAFF.

V and J are TRBV10-3 and TRBJ2-5; D is possibly TRBD2 (7 bases). V gave up 6 bases and J gave up 11 bases, with 19 bases separating them. Per germline, CDR1 ENHRY and CDR2 SYGVKD. The CDR3 consists of 13 residues. CDR3 region: CAISGGLAREQYF. In DNA, the CDR3 is TGTGCCATCAGCGGGGGGCTAGCGAGGGAGCAGTACTTC.

V and J are TRBV6-1 and TRBJ2-1; 11 bases fit TRBD2. This CDR3 spans 13 amino acids. With V trimmed by 10 bases and J by 8 bases, 7 bases remained unmatched. CDR1 is MNHNS and CDR2 is SASEGT in the germline V gene. The CDR3 DNA reads TGTGCCACCGTGGGACTAGCGGATGATGAGCAGTTCTTC. It specifies CATVGLADDEQFF.

This clone has just one count. The V call is TRBV9, the J call TRBJ2-3, with D uncertain. V was shortened by 0 bases and J by 2 bases, with 4 bases between the two germline ends. This CDR3 contains 13 residues. Germline V CDR1 and CDR2: SGDLS, YYNGEE. CDR3 region: CASSVENTDTQYF. The CDR3 nucleotides are TGTGCCAGCAGCGTAGAGAACACAGATACGCAGTATTTT.

The chain combines TRBV28 with TRBJ2-4; TRBD2 matches 13 bases. Trimming cost V 5 bases and J 8 bases; bases outside gene matches: 9. CDR3 length equals 16 residues. Germline CDR1 MDHEN, CDR2 SYDVKM. CDR3 coding DNA: TGTGCCAGCAGTCCGTTAACTAGCGGGAGGGCCTACATTCAGTACTTC. It translates to CASSPLTSGRAYIQYF.

The count of this clone is one. CDR3 bases: TGCGCCAGCAGCTTGGAAAGTTTAGGAAACACCATATATTTT. Translating gives CASSLESLGNTIYF. The chain has TRBV5-1 and TRBJ1-3; D remains ambiguous. Deletions cut 0 bases from V and 4 bases from J, with 8 bases between. CDR1 is SGHRS and CDR2 is YFSETQ in the germline V gene. This CDR3 is 14 amino acids long. Full variable domain (missing parts from reference TRBV5-1 and TRBJ1-3): KAGVTQTPRYLIKTRGQQVTLSCSPISGHRSVSWYQQTPGQGLQFLFEYFSETQRNKGNFPGRFSGRQFSNSRSEMNVSTLELGDSALYLCASSLESLGNTIYFGEGSWLTVV.

Only a few counts were recorded for this clone. The chain is built from TRBV7-3 and TRBJ1-1; D perhaps matches TRBD1 (5 bases). CDR3 length equals 14 residues. Germline V CDR1 and CDR2: SGHTA, FQGTGA. Trimming removed 5 bases from V and 2 bases from J, with 12 bases in between. CDR3 nucleotide sequence: TGTGCCAGCAGCCCGCGGGGCAGAAACACTGAAGCTTTCTTT. This sequence encodes CASSPRGRNTEAFF.

The chain recombines TRBV30 with TRBJ1-4; TRBD1 matches at 9 bases. The V gene end was trimmed by 0 bases and the J gene end by 8 bases; junction bases not matched to a gene: 10. There are 16 residues in the CDR3. Germline V gene sequence: CDR1 GTSNPN, CDR2 SVGIG (reference sequence). The CDR3 sequence: CAWSVGQGIFREKLFF. The CDR3, as DNA: TGTGCCTGGAGTGTAGGACAGGGGATTTTTAGAGAAAAACTGTTTTTT.

The gene calls are TRBV16 and TRBJ1-3, with D uncertain. Germline V gives CDR1 KGHSY, CDR2 FQNENV. Trimming cost V 0 bases and J 0 bases, with 6 bases left between them. CDR3 length: 15 residues. In DNA form, the CDR3 reads TGTGCCAGCAGCCAATCCCGGTACTCTGGAAACACCATATATTTT. Translating gives CASSQSRYSGNTIYF.

The gene calls are TRBV29-1 and TRBJ2-4; TRBD2 matches at 10 bases. This CDR3 has 12 amino acids. The V and J ends lost 6 bases and 16 bases, in that order; junction bases with no gene match: 12. Per the germline V gene, CDR1 is SQVTM and CDR2 is ANQGSEA. CDR3 region: CSVEKTSGPSYF. The CDR3 nucleotides are TGCAGCGTCGAGAAGACTAGCGGGCCCTCTTACTTC. Complete variable domain (other parts from reference TRBV29-1 and TRBJ2-4): SAVISQKPSRDICQRGTSLTIQCQVDSQVTMMFWYRQQPGQSLTLIATANQGSEATYESGFVIDKFPISRPNLTFSTLTVSNMSPEDSSIYLCSVEKTSGPSYFGAGTRLSVL.

This chain connects TRBV9 to TRBJ2-2; 8 bases map to TRBD2. The CDR3 covers 14 residues. With 6 bases clipped from V and 7 bases from J, the junction kept 8 bases outside the gene matches. Germline V gives CDR1 SGDLS, CDR2 YYNGEE. CDR3 in DNA: TGTGCCAGCACAGAGACTAGCGTTCTCGGGGAGCTGTTTTTT. Amino acid sequence: CASTETSVLGELFF.

The chain joins TRBV2 to TRBJ1-4, with unresolved D. V dropped 7 bases and J dropped 0 bases, with 3 bases sitting between them. In germline, CDR1 is SNHLY, CDR2 FYNNEI. This CDR3 has 12 amino acids. The CDR3 is CASISTNEKLFF. CDR3 DNA sequence: TGTGCCAGCATTTCAACTAATGAAAAACTGTTTTTT. The whole variable domain, filled in from reference TRBV2 and TRBJ1-4, reads EPEVTQTPSHQVTQMGQEVILRCVPISNHLYFYWYRQILGQKVEFLVSFYNNEISEKSEIFDDQFSVERPDGSNFTLKIRSTKLEDSAMYFCASISTNEKLFFGSGTQLSVL.

This chain connects TRBV9 to TRBJ1-6; D gene uncertain. The CDR3 length is 15 residues. V shed 4 bases and J shed 4 bases, with 12 bases lying between them. From germline, CDR1 is SGDLS and CDR2 YYNGEE. The CDR3 protein is CASSPRIGYNSPLHF. The CDR3 bases are TGTGCCAGCAGCCCCCGTATAGGGTATAATTCACCCCTCCACTTT.

CDR3 protein: CASSDNFSGRKPYEQYF. In nucleotides, the CDR3 is TGTGCCAGCAGTGATAACTTTAGCGGGAGAAAGCCCTACGAGCAGTACTTC. The V gene is TRBV6-1, the J gene TRBJ2-7, with 9 nucleotides matching TRBD2. The CDR3 has 17 residues. Germline CDR1 is MNHNS and CDR2 is SASEGT. V shed 3 bases and J 2 bases; nucleotides not matched to a gene: 11.

The chain has TRBV15 and TRBJ1-5; no clear D gene. Looked up from germline, CDR1 is LNHNV and CDR2 is YYDKDF (reference sequence). Trimming took 0 bases from V and 4 from J, leaving 7 bases between them. The CDR3 totals 14 residues. CDR3 in DNA: TGTGCCACCAGCAGAGATTCCGTGAATCAGCCCCAGCATTTT. Its protein product is CATSRDSVNQPQHF.

This clone was observed a single time. This chain links TRBV5-4 with TRBJ2-1; D gene unclear. From germline, CDR1 is SGHNT and CDR2 YYREEE (reference sequence). This CDR3 comprises 12 residues. Between the trimmed V and J ends, which lost 0 bases and 4 bases, there was a span of 2 bases. CDR3 in DNA: TGTGCCAGCAGCTTGGAATACAATGAGCAGTTCTTC. This codes for CASSLEYNEQFF.

V gene TRBV7-9 combines with J gene TRBJ2-3; 12 bases fit TRBD2. The CDR3 has 18 amino acids. The germline gives CDR1 SEHNR, CDR2 FQNEAQ (reference sequence). J was trimmed by 3 bases and V by 4 bases; bases with no gene match: 11. The CDR3: CASSSIWTSGMSTDTQYF. The DNA of the CDR3 is TGTGCCAGCAGCTCTATCTGGACTAGCGGGATGTCGACAGATACGCAGTATTTT.

The J gene is TRBJ1-5, the V gene TRBV6-1, with a possible D match to TRBD1 (5 bases). The V gene's germline CDR1 is MNHNS and CDR2 SASEGT. The V end was cut by 6 bases, the J end by 7 bases, with 16 bases between. CDR3 length: 14 amino acids. DNA of the CDR3: TGTGCCAGCAGAGATCAGGGAATCTACCAGCCCCAGCATTTT. It is translated as CASRDQGIYQPQHF.

On this clone: This same CDR3 is encoded by further DNA sequences in the sample. The chain combines TRBV4-1 with TRBJ1-5; no definite D call. V was trimmed by 0 bases and J by 6 bases, leaving 15 bases between them. There are 16 residues in the CDR3. From germline, CDR1 is MGHRA and CDR2 YSYEKL. The CDR3 loop is CASSQDELGGTQPQHF. The CDR3 DNA is TGCGCCAGCAGCCAAGATGAATTAGGAGGAACTCAGCCCCAGCATTTT.

The chain carries TRBV5-3 and TRBJ2-3; D is possibly TRBD1 or TRBD2 (5 bases each). TRBV5-3 is reported as an ORF; its role is uncertain. The V gene lost 9 bases and the J gene lost 2 bases, with 13 bases spanning the gap. This CDR3 contains 13 residues. In DNA, the CDR3 is TGTGCCAAGCCCCCGGGGCCCACAGATACGCAGTATTTT. It translates to CAKPPGPTDTQYF.

The chain links TRBV5-1 to TRBJ1-2; 11 bases are shared with TRBD1. CDR1 and CDR2 from the germline V gene are SGHRS and YFSETQ. CDR3 length: 16 residues. J was trimmed by 4 bases and V by 2 bases; bases with no gene match: 7. In nucleotides, the CDR3 is TGCGCCAGCAGCTTAGACCGGGACAGGGGGGCCTATGGCTACACCTTC. This encodes CASSLDRDRGAYGYTF.